The 20 T cell receptor beta chains reported below all come from one sample, sequenced in a study of identical twins. TCRdb passed the 5' RACE reads through MiXCR, listing each CDR3 protein once. Of about 150,000 distinct CDR3 sequences listed, around 3.6% were seen once; the top ten hold 7.5% to 8.5%. Material for sequencing was memory T cells sorted from blood. Source of these receptors: a man aged 18 to 29 in good health.

This clonotype was observed many times. The V gene is TRBV12-3 or TRBV12-4, the J gene TRBJ2-1; a weak D match, TRBD1 (5 bases). The CDR3 is 15 amino acids. The V gene lost 8 bases and the J gene lost 3 bases, with 17 bases spanning the gap. The CDR3 sequence: CASSEGAGIYNEQFF. Here the CDR3 DNA reads TGTGCCAGCTCCGAAGGGGCAGGGATCTACAATGAGCAGTTCTTC.

This clonotype was seen many times. The gene calls are TRBV12-3 or TRBV12-4 and TRBJ1-1; 8 bases align to TRBD1. This CDR3 is 14 amino acids long. Losses at the gene ends were 8 bases for V and 1 base for J; bases not matched to a gene: 6. This chain's CDR3 is CASLRQGWNTEAFF. In nucleotides, the CDR3 is TGTGCCAGCCTTCGACAGGGGTGGAACACTGAAGCTTTCTTT.

This clonotype was picked up many times. V gene TRBV3-1 combines with J gene TRBJ1-1; the D is unclear. Germline V gene data show CDR1 as LGHDT and CDR2 as YNNKEL (reference sequence). The CDR3 runs to 13 residues. V shed 0 bases and J shed 8 bases, with 10 bases lying between them. CDR3 in DNA: TGTGCCAGCAGCCAAGATATCTTCCTGGAAGCTTTCTTT. This translates into CASSQDIFLEAFF.

At least ten counts were recorded for this clonotype. The chain couples TRBV20-1 to TRBJ1-1; the D is unclear. Trimming removed 6 bases at V and 1 base at J, with 9 bases between. The CDR3 is 12 residues long. Germline CDR1 is DFQATT and CDR2 is SNEGSKA (reference sequence). The CDR3, as DNA: TGCAGTGCGCAACAGACGAACACTGAAGCTTTCTTT. Its protein product is CSAQQTNTEAFF.

This clonotype was seen ten or more times. This sequence joins TRBV5-1 and TRBJ2-5; TRBD1 or TRBD2 may be the D gene (5 bases each). Germline CDR1 is SGHRS and CDR2 is YFSETQ. The V gene lost 4 bases and the J gene lost 5 bases, with 18 bases spanning the gap. CDR3 length: 15 amino acids. The DNA of the CDR3 is TGCGCCAGCAGCCCGGGGCCAGGACCGGGTGAGACCCAGTACTTC. Residues: CASSPGPGPGETQYF.

This clonotype was counted at least ten times. This chain joins TRBV12-3 or TRBV12-4 and TRBJ1-5; possible D gene TRBD1, 6 bases. V was pared by 7 bases and J by 7 bases, with 14 bases between. The CDR3 has 13 residues. CDR3 amino acids: CASKRDIGQPQHF. Here the CDR3 DNA reads TGTGCCAGCAAACGGGACATAGGGCAGCCCCAGCATTTT.

This clonotype turned up a few times. The chain employs TRBV6-2 or TRBV6-3 and TRBJ2-7; D may be TRBD1 or TRBD2 (5 bases each). Germline V CDR1 and CDR2: MNHEY, SVGEGT. V dropped 7 bases and J dropped 9 bases, with 13 bases sitting between them. The CDR3 totals 11 residues. The CDR3 protein is CASTPGTGQYF. The CDR3 bases are TGTGCCAGCACTCCGGGGACGGGGCAGTACTTC.

In this sample, this clonotype turned up many times. The V and J genes are TRBV5-5 and TRBJ2-7, with a weak D call TRBD2 (5 bases). V was pared by 4 bases and J by 0 bases, with 14 bases between. CDR1 SGHKS and CDR2 YYEKEE come from the germline V gene (reference sequence). This CDR3 has 15 amino acids. The CDR3 region has the DNA TGTGCCAGCAGCCTCGGACTTCTTAGCTCCTACGAGCAGTACTTC. It encodes CASSLGLLSSYEQYF.

In nucleotides, the CDR3 is TGTGCCAGCAGTTTAGATACCCCTGGGATGCGCGGGAGGGCCTTAGATACGCAGTATTTT. As protein: CASSLDTPGMRGRALDTQYF. The chain links TRBV12-3 or TRBV12-4 to TRBJ2-3, with TRBD2 matching over 9 bases. The CDR3 has 20 amino acids. J gave up 5 bases and V 1 base, and 19 bases lay outside the gene matches.

The table lists this clonotype with many counts. The rearrangement links TRBV18 to TRBJ2-7; D call uncertain. Trimming cost V 3 bases and J 5 bases, with 11 bases left between them. Germline V gene data show CDR1 as KGHSH and CDR2 as LQKENI. The CDR3 runs 13 residues. The chain's CDR3 is CASSPIQRDEQYF. The DNA for the CDR3 is TGTGCCAGCTCACCGATCCAGCGAGACGAGCAGTACTTC.

This clonotype has a count of ten or more. The chain carries TRBV5-6 and TRBJ2-1; 12 bases agree with TRBD1. The CDR3 runs 17 residues. V was pared by 3 bases and J by 9 bases, with 13 bases of the junction left unmatched. Looked up from germline, CDR1 is SGHDT and CDR2 is YYEEEE. The CDR3 sequence is CASSSTGTGGGWGEQFF. The CDR3 region has the DNA TGTGCCAGCAGCTCCACCGGGACAGGGGGCGGATGGGGTGAGCAGTTCTTC.

This clonotype has a handful of counts. The chain combines TRBV7-8 with TRBJ1-5; tentative D call: TRBD1 (5 bases). V was cut by 5 bases and J by 0 bases, with 11 bases left in between. This CDR3 spans 15 amino acids. Per germline, CDR1 SGHVS and CDR2 FQNEAQ. CDR3 sequence reads: CASSRDRFSNQPQHF. CDR3 nucleotides: TGTGCCAGCAGCCGCGACAGATTTAGCAATCAGCCCCAGCATTTT.

This clonotype was detected ten times or more. The chain links TRBV7-2 to TRBJ1-2, with a possible D match to TRBD1 (5 bases). V lost 1 base to trimming and J lost 5 bases, with 17 bases between them. CDR3 length: 16 amino acids. The germline V gene has CDR1 SGHTA and CDR2 FQGNSA. This chain's CDR3 is CASSLDRDGDHYGYTF. CDR3 bases: TGTGCCAGCAGCTTAGATCGGGACGGGGACCATTATGGCTACACCTTC.

This clonotype was found many times. The V gene is TRBV6-1, the J gene TRBJ2-5; D gene unclear. This CDR3 comprises 11 residues. Germline V lookup: CDR1 MNHNS, CDR2 SASEGT. Trimming shortened V by 3 bases and J by 4 bases, and 3 bases separated the two germline ends. For the CDR3, the DNA is TGTGCCAGCAGTGAGTCAGAGACCCAGTACTTC. This translates into CASSESETQYF.

This clonotype was seen repeatedly, ten times or more. The chain employs TRBV5-6 and TRBJ2-7; no reliable D call. Germline CDR1 and CDR2: SGHDT and YYEEEE. This CDR3 contains 13 residues. Trimming stripped 1 base from V and 4 bases from J, with 9 bases between. The CDR3 reads CASSLSQAYEQYV. The CDR3 nucleotides read TGTGCCAGCAGCTTGTCTCAGGCTTACGAGCAGTACGTC.

This clonotype was recorded at least ten times. The chain joins TRBV12-3 or TRBV12-4 to TRBJ1-4; weak D call: TRBD1 (5 bases). This CDR3 comprises 15 residues. V was trimmed by 6 bases and J by 4 bases, leaving 15 bases between them. The chain's CDR3 is CASSLTGTVNEKLFF. In DNA form, the CDR3 reads TGTGCCAGCAGCCTCACCGGGACGGTTAATGAAAAACTGTTTTTT.

This clonotype was picked up a small number of times. One end of the junction fails to match germline, which may point to a read error. The V call is TRBV20-1, the J call TRBJ2-5, with unresolved D. The germline V gene encodes CDR1 DFQATT and CDR2 SNEGSKA (reference sequence). The CDR3 has 14 amino acids. In DNA form, the CDR3 reads TGCAGTGCCAGAGTTTCATACAGACAAGAGACCCAGTACTTC. Its translation is CSARVSYRQETQYF.

The chain recombines TRBV5-1 with TRBJ1-2; D may be TRBD1 (5 bases). In germline, CDR1 is SGHRS, CDR2 YFSETQ. Trimming took 0 bases from V and 4 from J, leaving 13 bases between them. The CDR3 sequence is 15 residues long. CDR3 region: CASSLDGTEFYGYTF. Written as DNA, the CDR3 is TGCGCCAGCAGCTTGGATGGGACGGAATTCTATGGCTACACCTTC. Looking up the rest from reference TRBV5-1 and TRBJ1-2 gives the full variable domain: KAGVTQTPRYLIKTRGQQVTLSCSPISGHRSVSWYQQTPGQGLQFLFEYFSETQRNKGNFPGRFSGRQFSNSRSEMNVSTLELGDSALYLCASSLDGTEFYGYTFGSGTRLTVV.

At least ten counts were recorded for this clonotype. The chain joins TRBV11-2 to TRBJ1-3; 9 nucleotides agree with TRBD1. The J segment lost 2 bases and the V segment lost 2 bases, leaving 10 bases of the junction unmatched. The length of the CDR3 is 18 residues. CDR1 SGHAT and CDR2 FQNNGV come from the germline V gene. This chain's CDR3 is CASSLNPQTGGAGNTIYF. CDR3 DNA sequence: TGTGCCAGCAGCTTAAACCCCCAGACAGGGGGAGCTGGAAACACCATATATTTT.

There are many counts of this clonotype. The CDR3 spells CASSQGRTEAFF. In DNA, the CDR3 is TGTGCCAGCAGCCAAGGTCGGACTGAAGCTTTCTTT. The chain is built from TRBV7-9 and TRBJ1-1; D remains ambiguous. The CDR3 length is 12 residues. The V gene lost 5 bases and the J gene lost 5 bases, with 9 bases spanning the gap. Per germline, CDR1 SEHNR and CDR2 FQNEAQ (reference sequence). Looking up the rest from reference TRBV7-9 and TRBJ1-1 gives the full variable domain: DTGVSQNPRHKITKRGQNVTFRCDPISEHNRLYWYRQTLGQGPEFLTYFQNEAQLEKSRLLSDRFSAERPKGSFSTLEIQRTEQGDSAMYLCASSQGRTEAFFGQGTRLTVV.